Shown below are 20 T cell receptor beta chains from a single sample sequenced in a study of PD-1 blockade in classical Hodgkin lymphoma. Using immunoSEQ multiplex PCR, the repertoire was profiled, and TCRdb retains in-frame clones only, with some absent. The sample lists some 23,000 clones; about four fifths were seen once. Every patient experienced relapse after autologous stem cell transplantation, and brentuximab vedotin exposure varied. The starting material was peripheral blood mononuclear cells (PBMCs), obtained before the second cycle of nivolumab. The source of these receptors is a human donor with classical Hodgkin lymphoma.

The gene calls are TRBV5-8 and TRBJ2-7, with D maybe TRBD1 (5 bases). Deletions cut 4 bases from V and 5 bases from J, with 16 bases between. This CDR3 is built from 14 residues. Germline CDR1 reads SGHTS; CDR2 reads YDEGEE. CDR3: CASSGQGALNEQYF. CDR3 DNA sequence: TGTGCCAGCAGCGGGCAGGGCGCCTTGAACGAGCAGTACTTC.

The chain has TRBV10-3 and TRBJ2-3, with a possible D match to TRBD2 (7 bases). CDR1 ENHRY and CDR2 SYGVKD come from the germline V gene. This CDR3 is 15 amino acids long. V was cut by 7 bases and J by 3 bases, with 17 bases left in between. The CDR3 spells CAINVGGLLTDTQYF. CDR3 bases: TGTGCCATCAATGTGGGGGGGCTCTTAACAGATACGCAGTATTTT.

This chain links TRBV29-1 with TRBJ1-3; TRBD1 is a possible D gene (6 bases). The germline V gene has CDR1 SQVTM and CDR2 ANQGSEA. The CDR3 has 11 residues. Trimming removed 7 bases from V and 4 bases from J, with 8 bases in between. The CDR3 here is CSADRGNTIYF. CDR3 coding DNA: TGCAGCGCGGACAGAGGAAACACCATATATTTT.

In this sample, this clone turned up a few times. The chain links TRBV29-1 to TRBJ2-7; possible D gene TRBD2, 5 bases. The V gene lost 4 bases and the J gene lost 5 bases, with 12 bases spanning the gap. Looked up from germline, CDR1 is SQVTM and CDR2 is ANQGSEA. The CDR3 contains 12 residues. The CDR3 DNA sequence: TGCAGCGTTGTTCCGGGAACGGACGAGCAGTACTTC. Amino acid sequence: CSVVPGTDEQYF.

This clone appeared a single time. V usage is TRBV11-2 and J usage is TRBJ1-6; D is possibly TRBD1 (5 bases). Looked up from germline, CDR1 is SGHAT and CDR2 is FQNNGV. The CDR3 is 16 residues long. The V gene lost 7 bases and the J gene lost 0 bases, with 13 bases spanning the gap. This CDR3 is CASKPQGSSYNSPLHF. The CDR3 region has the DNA TGTGCCAGCAAACCTCAGGGTAGCTCCTATAATTCACCCCTCCACTTT.

The DNA of the CDR3 is TGCAGCGTTGTGGCTGTGGGACTAGCAGCTGATACGCAGTATTTT. Its protein product is CSVVAVGLAADTQYF. The rearrangement joins TRBV29-1 to TRBJ2-3; TRBD2 aligns across 9 bases. The CDR3 contains 15 residues. Germline V gives CDR1 SQVTM, CDR2 ANQGSEA. V trimming: 4 bases; J trimming: 6 bases; junction bases outside the gene matches: 11.

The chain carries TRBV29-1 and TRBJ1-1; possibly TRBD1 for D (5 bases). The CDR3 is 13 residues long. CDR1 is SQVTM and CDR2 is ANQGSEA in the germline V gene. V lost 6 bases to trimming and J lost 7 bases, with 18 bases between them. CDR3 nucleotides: TGCAGCGTCGGGGGGACTAACACGGGTGAAGCTTTCTTT. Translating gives CSVGGTNTGEAFF.

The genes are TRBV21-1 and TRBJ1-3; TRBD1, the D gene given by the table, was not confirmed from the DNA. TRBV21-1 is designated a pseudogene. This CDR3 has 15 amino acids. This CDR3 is CASSKAHRGRHTIYF. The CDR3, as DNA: TGTGCCAGCAGCAAAGCGCACAGGGGTCGGCACACCATATATTTT.

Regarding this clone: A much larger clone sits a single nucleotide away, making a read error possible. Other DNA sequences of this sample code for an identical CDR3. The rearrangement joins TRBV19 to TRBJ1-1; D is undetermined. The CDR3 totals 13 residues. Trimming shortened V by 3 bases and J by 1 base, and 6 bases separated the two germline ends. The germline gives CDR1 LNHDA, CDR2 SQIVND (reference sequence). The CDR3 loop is CASSITANTEAFF. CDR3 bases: TGTGCCAGTAGTATCACAGCGAACACTGAAGCTTTCTTT.

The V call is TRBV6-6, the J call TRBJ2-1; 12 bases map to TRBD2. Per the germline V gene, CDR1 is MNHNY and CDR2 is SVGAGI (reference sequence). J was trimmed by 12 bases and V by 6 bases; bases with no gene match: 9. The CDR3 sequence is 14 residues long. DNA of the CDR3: TGTGCCAGCAGGCTAACTAGCGGGAGGTCCGGGCAGTTCTTC. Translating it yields CASRLTSGRSGQFF.

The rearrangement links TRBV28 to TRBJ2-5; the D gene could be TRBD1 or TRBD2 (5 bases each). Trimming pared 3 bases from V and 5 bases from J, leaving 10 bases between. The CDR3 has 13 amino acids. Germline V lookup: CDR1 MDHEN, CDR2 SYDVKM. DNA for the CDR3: TGTGCCAGCAGTTTGGGGGTGGGGGAGACCCAGTACTTC. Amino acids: CASSLGVGETQYF. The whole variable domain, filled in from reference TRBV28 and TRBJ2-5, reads DVKVTQSSRYLVKRTGEKVFLECVQDMDHENMFWYRQDPGLGLRLIYFSYDVKMKEKGDIPEGYSVSREKKERFSLILESASTNQTSMYLCASSLGVGETQYFGPGTRLLVL.

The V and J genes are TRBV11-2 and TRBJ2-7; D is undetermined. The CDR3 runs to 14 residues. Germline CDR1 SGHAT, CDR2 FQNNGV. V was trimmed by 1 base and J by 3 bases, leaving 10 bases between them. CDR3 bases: TGTGCCAGCAGCTTAGCCCTCAACATCTACGAGCAGTACTTC. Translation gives CASSLALNIYEQYF.

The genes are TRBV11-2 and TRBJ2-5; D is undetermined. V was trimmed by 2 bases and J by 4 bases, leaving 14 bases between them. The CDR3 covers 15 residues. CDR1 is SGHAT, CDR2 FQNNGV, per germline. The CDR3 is CASSLTVGAPETQYF. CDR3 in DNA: TGTGCCAGCAGCTTAACGGTCGGAGCCCCAGAGACCCAGTACTTC.

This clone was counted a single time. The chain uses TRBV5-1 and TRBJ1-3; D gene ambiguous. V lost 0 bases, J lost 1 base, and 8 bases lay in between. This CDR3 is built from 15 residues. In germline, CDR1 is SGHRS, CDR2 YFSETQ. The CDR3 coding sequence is TGCGCCAGCAGCTTGGACAGTTATTCTGGAAACACCATATATTTT. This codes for CASSLDSYSGNTIYF.

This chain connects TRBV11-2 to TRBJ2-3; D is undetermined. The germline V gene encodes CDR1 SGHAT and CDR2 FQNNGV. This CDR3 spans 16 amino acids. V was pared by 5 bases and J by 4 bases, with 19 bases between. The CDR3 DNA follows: TGTGCCAGCAGCCCACTGGAGAAGGGCCTCGCAGATACGCAGTATTTT. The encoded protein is CASSPLEKGLADTQYF.

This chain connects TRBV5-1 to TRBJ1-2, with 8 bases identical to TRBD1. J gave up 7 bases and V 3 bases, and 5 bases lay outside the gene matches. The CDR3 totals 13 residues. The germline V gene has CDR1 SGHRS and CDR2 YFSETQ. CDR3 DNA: TGCGCCAGCAGCTCGACAGGGGTGCGTGGCTACACCTTC. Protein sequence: CASSSTGVRGYTF.

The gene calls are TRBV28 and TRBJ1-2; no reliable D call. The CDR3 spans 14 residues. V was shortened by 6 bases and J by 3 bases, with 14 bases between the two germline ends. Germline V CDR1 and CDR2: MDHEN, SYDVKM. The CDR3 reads CASRTPPLDYGYTF. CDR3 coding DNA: TGTGCCAGCAGGACCCCACCTTTGGACTATGGCTACACCTTC.

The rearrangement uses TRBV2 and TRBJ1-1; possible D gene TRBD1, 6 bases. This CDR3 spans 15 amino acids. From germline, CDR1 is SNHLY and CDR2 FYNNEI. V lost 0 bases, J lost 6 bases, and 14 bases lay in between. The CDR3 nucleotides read TGTGCCAGCAGTGAAGCGGTTTCGGGGGCCGCTGAAGCTTTCTTT. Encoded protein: CASSEAVSGAAEAFF.

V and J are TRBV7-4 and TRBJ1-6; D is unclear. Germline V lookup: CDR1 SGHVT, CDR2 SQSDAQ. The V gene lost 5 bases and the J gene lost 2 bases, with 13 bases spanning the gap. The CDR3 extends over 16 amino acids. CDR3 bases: TGTGCCAGCAGCCCCCACTCGATGGCCTATAATTCACCCCTCCACTTT. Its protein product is CASSPHSMAYNSPLHF.

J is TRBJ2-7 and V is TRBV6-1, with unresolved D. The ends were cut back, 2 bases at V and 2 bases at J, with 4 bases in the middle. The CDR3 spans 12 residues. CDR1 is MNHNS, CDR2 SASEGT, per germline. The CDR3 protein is CASSEPPYEQYV. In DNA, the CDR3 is TGTGCCAGCAGTGAACCCCCCTACGAGCAGTACGTC.